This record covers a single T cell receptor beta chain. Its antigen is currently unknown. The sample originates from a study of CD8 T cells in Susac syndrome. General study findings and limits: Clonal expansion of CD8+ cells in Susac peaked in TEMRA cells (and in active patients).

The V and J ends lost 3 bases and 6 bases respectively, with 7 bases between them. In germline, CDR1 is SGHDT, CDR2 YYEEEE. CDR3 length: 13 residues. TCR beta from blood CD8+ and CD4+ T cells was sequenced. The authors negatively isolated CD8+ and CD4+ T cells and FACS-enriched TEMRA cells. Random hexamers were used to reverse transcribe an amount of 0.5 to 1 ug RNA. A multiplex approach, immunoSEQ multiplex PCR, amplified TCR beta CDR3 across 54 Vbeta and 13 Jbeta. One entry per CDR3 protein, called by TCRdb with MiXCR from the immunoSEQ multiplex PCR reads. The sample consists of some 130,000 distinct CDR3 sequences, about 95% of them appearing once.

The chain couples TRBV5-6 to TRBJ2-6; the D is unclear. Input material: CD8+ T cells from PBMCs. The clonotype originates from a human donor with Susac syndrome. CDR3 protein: CASSSGSANVLTF. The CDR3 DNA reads TGTGCCAGCAGCTCCGGGTCGGCCAACGTCCTGACTTTC.